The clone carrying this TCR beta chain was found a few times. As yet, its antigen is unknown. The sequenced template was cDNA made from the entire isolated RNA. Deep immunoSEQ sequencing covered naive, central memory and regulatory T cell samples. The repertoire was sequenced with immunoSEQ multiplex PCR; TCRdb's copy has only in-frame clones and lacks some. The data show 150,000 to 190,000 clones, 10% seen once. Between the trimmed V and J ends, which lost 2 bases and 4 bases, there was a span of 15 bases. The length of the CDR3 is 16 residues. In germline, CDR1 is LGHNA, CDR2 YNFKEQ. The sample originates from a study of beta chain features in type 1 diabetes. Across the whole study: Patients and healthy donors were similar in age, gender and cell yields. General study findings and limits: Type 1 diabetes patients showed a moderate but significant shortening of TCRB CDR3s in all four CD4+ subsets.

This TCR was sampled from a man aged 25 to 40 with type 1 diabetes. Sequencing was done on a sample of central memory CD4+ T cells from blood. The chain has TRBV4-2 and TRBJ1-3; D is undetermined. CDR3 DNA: TGTGCCAGCAGCCAATCGGACTCGTCTGTAGGAAACACCATATATTTT. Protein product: CASSQSDSSVGNTIYF.